The sequence of this T cell receptor (beta chain) was determined in a study of T cells expressing NK-cell markers. Study information: Sequencing of TCR beta repertoires drew on sorted CD3+CD56+NKG2C+, CD3+CD56+NKG2C- and CD3+CD56-NKG2C+ T cells. Notes on the study in general: Nothing established the HCMV specificity of expanded NKG2C+ T cell clones. In about six donors, dominant CD3+CD56+NKG2C+ clones formed about 1.0-7.5% of CD8+ cells.

Germline V gives CDR1 SNHLY, CDR2 FYNNEI. The CDR3 has 13 amino acids. With respect to this clonotype: What it binds is unknown.

No DNA is given; TCRdb re-called the 5' RACE reads and lists each CDR3 protein once. This sample's table reports about 550,000 distinct CDR3 sequences. The chain carries TRBV2 and TRBJ2-5; the D gene TCRdb calls, TRBD2, cannot be checked with no DNA. This receptor was identified in a man aged 18 to 29 in good health. Sequences were obtained from blood T cells: a sorted CD56 or NKG2C T cell subset, CD4+ or CD8+ T cells, or bulk PBMC T cells (not recorded which). The CDR3 sequence is CASSGLGGETQYF.